The entry that follows covers one T cell receptor (beta chain) sequence. In this sample, this clone turned up once. Its antigen is still unknown. No base quality information exists; no much larger clone differs at one position. The library was built by means of the immunoSEQ multiplex PCR assay. For the multiplex PCR, a mixture combining 60 forward primers for TCR Vbeta segments and 13 reverse primers for TCR Jbeta segments was used. The CDR3 region of rearranged TCR beta genes was amplified from genomic DNA with a multiplex PCR assay. On the Illumina HiSeq System, the amplified TCR beta libraries were sequenced as 87-base-pair reads. In the authors' own workflow: A later analysis tallied tens of millions of unique TCR beta chains across the 666 repertoires, and 10 million to 11 million of those chains were shared by two or more donors. Raw reads were error-corrected and collapsed into unique sequences by a nearest-neighbor algorithm in which closely related sequences were merged to remove PCR and sequencing errors. V, D and J gene segments were assigned by aligning CDR3 sequences to IMGT reference sequences. For a sequence to be retained, at least a six-nucleotide match to both a V gene segment and a J gene segment was required. A rearrangement counted as productive if the CDR3 had no stop codons and remained in frame with V and J, and every other rearrangement counted as non-productive. CDR3 was defined by IMGT convention, running from the second conserved V-encoded cysteine to the conserved J-encoded phenylalanine. The earlier analysis of 450 to 750 of the donors excluded any sequence lacking an unambiguous match to a single V gene segment. An earlier analysis of roughly 590 of the donors called V segments functional above 56.7% productive rearrangements and segregating when the between-donor standard deviation exceeded 5%. A statistical classification framework was built for diagnosing cytomegalovirus status from the catalog of TCR beta chain sequences. V and J gene assignment, in a later analysis, came from comparing TCR nucleotide sequences with IMGT/GENE-DB human TR gene sequences. In a later analysis, CDR3 sequences and most-parsimonious VDJ recombination scenarios were assigned using the TCRdist pipeline. A later analysis defined each TCR beta chain by its CDR3 amino acid sequence plus V-gene family, and excluded reads lacking a unique V-gene family. As a way to deal with suspected cross-contamination and a sequencing artifact, a later analysis dropped more than 500 nucleotide sequences that were highly shared and had low generation probability. In a later analysis, a clonal expansion index for each public chain was calculated from normalized within-repertoire ranks of inferred template counts. In a later analysis, generation probabilities were computed using a VDJ recombination model fitted to out-of-frame rearrangements, and the results were checked against IGoR. In a later analysis, hypergeometric tests were used to score TCR-TCR, TCR-HLA and TCR-CMV co-occurrence, with a repertoire-size bias correction applied to TCR pairs. In a later analysis, false discovery rates were estimated by permuting HLA or CMV assignments 20 times. A later analysis grouped co-occurring TCRs with DBSCAN, adding TCRdist sequence similarity when clustering within HLA-allele-positive subsets. Co-occurrence clustering excluded repertoires with fewer than 30,000 or more than 120,000 public chains, plus five with anomalous nucleotide sharing. Here the immuneACCESS table is served through TCRdb, limited to in-frame sequences with V and J called. Missing clones are a known gap in these copies; in checked studies unresolved V genes cover under half, and the rest lacks a known reason. V, J and clone size are those of that table, while D and trimming were read from the DNA. The sample table lists around 140,000 clones, around 72% of them with a count of one. The ten largest clones add up to roughly 4% of the sample.

In total, around 600 healthy bone marrow donors made up the cohort. Cohort members were all nominally healthy when sampled, although unrecorded immune exposures were likely present. The donor tested CMV seropositive, placing the donor among the roughly 300 seropositive members of the cohort. A peripheral blood sample was collected from each donor, and TCR beta sequencing was performed on peripheral blood mononuclear cells. The Qiagen DNeasy Blood Extraction Kit was used to extract genomic DNA from the blood cell samples. The data were taken from a study of cytomegalovirus exposure and HLA in healthy donors (dated by TCRdb to about 2017). Broadly, across the study: According to an earlier analysis of several hundred of the donors, roughly 180 million T cells yielded some 110 million unique TCR beta sequences and 250 to 350 Gb of sequence data. An earlier analysis of roughly 600 of the donors used high-throughput TCR beta sequencing to judge whether each TCR beta V gene segment behaved as functional or pseudogenic. The study was designed to test whether signatures of past pathogen exposure could be identified by cataloging public T cell receptors. About five DR-DQ haplotypes were treated as single units for association and clustering because of strong linkage in the cohort. On average, 235,054 unique TCR beta nucleotide sequences were sequenced per donor among a few hundred genotyped donors of the cohort, with approximately 18% of those sequences being non-productive. To predict cytomegalovirus infection status, the study combined high-throughput TCR immunosequencing, statistical association of individual TCRs with disease status, and machine learning. A later analysis re-analyzed previously published TCR beta repertoires from roughly 690 donors and added high-resolution HLA genotyping to study TCR occurrence patterns. About 300 gigabases of sequencing data and tens of millions of unique TCR sequences were included in an early release covering roughly 600 HLA-typed donors. Class I and class II HLA loci were covered by the typing at four-digit resolution. Donor age, sex, ethnicity and CMV serostatus were compiled together with the repertoire data. A separate validation cohort of about 110 different subjects was used in addition to the roughly 700-subject first cohort. Every repertoire in the discovery cohort had been generated on one and the same sequencing platform. The number of typed donors differed by locus: 629-630 for A, B, C, DRB1 and DQB1; roughly 510 for DQA1; around 610 for DPA1; and 400 to 480 for DPB1. The later analysis used no new phenotypic data to find candidate immune exposures, relying instead on TCR beta sequences and their occurrence across donors. The study used immunosequencing to profile the T cell repertoires of 666 subjects and linked those repertoires to cytomegalovirus serostatus. A later genetic analysis took genome-wide SNP genotypes for about 65% of the 666 donors and used that subset as a discovery cohort. Of the approximately 400 genotyped donors, 81% fell in the genetic ancestry cluster associated with self-reported Caucasian donors.

Overall study results and their limits: Because counts were too low, seventeen rarely observed V segments, including chromosome 9 orphons, were excluded from the earlier analysis of 587 of the donors. The only immune exposure information available for the cohort was CMV serostatus. A later genetic analysis reported fewer N-insertions in productive TCRs among donors in an Asian-associated ancestry cluster than the roughly 700-donor mean. The study gave a list of 150 to 200 TCR beta chains associated with cytomegalovirus. Several of the top co-occurrence clusters appeared to be linked to parvovirus B19, influenza, CMV and Epstein-Barr virus, according to a later analysis. Some IMGT-functional V segments, including TRBV6-2 and TRBV6-3, could not be distinguished by the 87-base-pair reads and were therefore excluded. This cohort had only TCR beta chains sequenced, and the lack of alpha or paired-chain data limited which features could be detected. Three of the identified cytomegalovirus-associated TCR beta chains were confirmed in vitro to be specific for cytomegalovirus antigens. A further reported finding was that TCR beta sequences accurately predicted the HLA-A and HLA-B alleles for most subjects in the first cohort. Because some donors lacked HLA typing at each locus, the association tests relied only on the typed subset. In a later analysis, most CMV-associated TCR beta chains were found to appear HLA-restricted, with HLA associations seemingly driven largely by CMV exposure. The classifier was reported to diagnose cytomegalovirus status with high specificity and sensitivity in both the original cohort and the validation cohort. A group of highly shared sequence variants was considered likely to be a technical artifact of the sequencing pipeline. Specific HLA alleles were associated with more than 15,000 TCR beta sequences at a false discovery rate of 0.05 in a later analysis. According to the authors, the approach could potentially be generalized to other disease states and immunological phenotypes. In a later analysis, HLA-associated TCR beta chains were found to be more clonally expanded and to have lower generation probabilities than equally common non-associated chains. An association between a missense DCLRE1C variant and V-gene and J-gene trimming of TCR beta chains was found in a later genetic analysis and replicated in an independent cohort. In a later analysis, TCR association rates were found to vary across HLA loci, with the most associated TCRs seen for DRB1 alleles and the fewest for HLA-C alleles. When HLA alleles, especially DR and DQ, strongly co-occurred, attributing TCR associations to individual alleles was difficult. In an earlier analysis of approximately 590 of the donors, most TCR beta V segments appeared in productive rearrangements about 90% or about 30% of the time, broadly matching IMGT annotations. Linkage disequilibrium might explain the correlated functional status among segregating V segments, but an unknown experimental factor could not be ruled out. The presence/absence analyses assumed that sequencing depth was roughly uniform across donors, and that assumption may not be true. Across donors, most TCR sequences were observed very rarely, whereas some public TCRs were present in many individuals.

From its cysteine to its phenylalanine, the CDR3 spans 16 amino acids. Only the CDR3 DNA is retained, 48 bases long and in frame from the first base. Sequences SGHRS (CDR1) and YFSETQ (CDR2) are obtained from the germline V gene. The sample taken for sequencing was PBMCs. The chain employs TRBV5-1 and TRBJ2-5, and TRBD1 aligns with 9 junction nucleotides. The J call is doubtful: the DNA matches TRBJ2-7 better. This TCR was sampled from a man aged 50 to 59 in good health and CMV-seropositive. The CDR3 here reads CASSLTGTGKSYEQYF. The base sequence is TGCGCCAGCAGCTTGACCGGGACAGGGAAATCCTACGAGCAGTACTTC.